This T cell receptor (beta chain) was observed in a study of regulatory T cells in long-lasting Graves disease. V dropped 4 bases and J dropped 0 bases, with 17 bases sitting between them. This CDR3 has 17 residues. Per the germline V gene, CDR1 is LNHDA and CDR2 is SQIVND (reference sequence). Time point reported: newly diagnosed GD, antithyroid drugs for less than 3 months. With RNA extracted from PBMCs as input, the TCR library was made. Patients were from an endocrinology department in Xi'an, China. iRepertoire HTBI primers and Arm-PCR of CDR3 regions built TCR beta libraries. TCRdb re-derived calls from the multiplex PCR reads in MiXCR, one entry per CDR3 protein. Among fewer than 550,000 distinct CDR3 sequences listed, about 16% were seen once. This clonotype has at least ten counts. A further study also used this sample, focusing on T cells in Graves' hyperthyroidism and ophthalmopathy. As reported in that work: First-round RT-PCR of the TCR CDR3 relied on the HTBI primer set.

This sequence joins TRBV19 and TRBJ2-3, with D maybe TRBD1 (7 bases). Sequenced material: peripheral blood mononuclear cells (PBMCs), taken at new diagnosis, from a patient treated with antithyroid drugs. This clonotype was sampled from a woman aged 18-35 years with Graves disease. The CDR3 region has the DNA TGTGCCAGTAGTACGGGGGACAGAACCTCTAGCACAGATACGCAGTATTTT. It encodes CASSTGDRTSSTDTQYF.